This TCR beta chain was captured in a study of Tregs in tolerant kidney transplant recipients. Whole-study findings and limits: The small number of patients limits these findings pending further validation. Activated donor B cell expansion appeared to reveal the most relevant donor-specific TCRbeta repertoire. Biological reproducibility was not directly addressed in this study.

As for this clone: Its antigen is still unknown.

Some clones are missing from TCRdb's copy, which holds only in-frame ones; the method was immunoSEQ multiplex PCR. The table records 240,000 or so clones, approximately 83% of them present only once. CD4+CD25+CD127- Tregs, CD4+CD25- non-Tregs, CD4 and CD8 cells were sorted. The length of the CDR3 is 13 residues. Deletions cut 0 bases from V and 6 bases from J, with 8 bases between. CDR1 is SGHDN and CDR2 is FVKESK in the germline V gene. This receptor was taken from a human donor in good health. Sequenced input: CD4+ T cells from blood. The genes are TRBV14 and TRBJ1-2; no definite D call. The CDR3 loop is CASSQDVGNGYTF. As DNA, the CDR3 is TGTGCCAGCAGCCAAGATGTGGGGAATGGCTACACCTTC.